Listed below are T cell receptor beta chains from one sample, sequenced in a study of CD8 T cells in Susac syndrome. TCRdb redid the calling of the immunoSEQ multiplex PCR reads with MiXCR, one entry per CDR3 protein. In the table there are approximately 150,000 distinct CDR3 sequences, 75% to 90% of which are singletons. Sequencing input: CD8+ T cells from PBMCs. These receptors came from a human donor with multiple sclerosis. The CDR3 runs from the conserved cysteine through the conserved F or W. Fields, in order: J gene, D gene, V gene, clone size, CDR3 length, CDR3 DNA, CDR3 protein. D genes are given only for firm matches. Clone size appears in some rows only: once, few, many, or a class for an expanded clone.

>TRBJ2-1|-|TRBV20-1|-|14
TGCAGTGCTAGAGAGGCTTTCGAAAACAATGAGCAGTTCTTC
CSAREAFENNEQFF
>TRBJ2-5|-|TRBV7-6|-|13
TGTGCCAGCAGCTACGGACAGCAAGAGACCCAGTACTTC
CASSYGQQETQYF
>TRBJ2-1|TRBD2|TRBV19|-|15
TGTGCCAGTACCCTGGGACTAGCGGGAGGAAATGAGCAGTTCTTC
CASTLGLAGGNEQFF
>TRBJ1-2|-|TRBV10-1|-|9
TGCGCCAGCACCGTGGGCTACACCTTC
CASTVGYTF
>TRBJ1-2|-|TRBV18|-|14
TGTGCCAGCTCACCCGACCACAGCCCAGTCGGATGCACCTTC
CASSPDHSPVGCTF
>TRBJ2-1|-|TRBV10-3|-|14
TGTGCCATCAGTGAATCCGGGGGTATCAATGAGCAGTTCTTC
CAISESGGINEQFF
>TRBJ1-5|TRBD1|TRBV12-3/TRBV12-4|-|14
TGTGCCAGCAGTTTCGGGACAGGGGTTCAGCCCCAGCATTTT
CASSFGTGVQPQHF
>TRBJ2-7|TRBD1|TRBV4-3|-|13
TGCGCCAGCAGCAACGGACAGGGCTACGAGCAGTACTTC
CASSNGQGYEQYF
>TRBJ2-1|-|TRBV13|once|16
TGTGCCAGCAGCTTATTGACGGACCTCTCCTACAATGAGCAGTTCTTC
CASSLLTDLSYNEQFF
>TRBJ1-1|-|TRBV19|-|13
TGTGCCAGTAGTTCGGGAGTTAACACTGAAGCTTTCTTT
CASSSGVNTEAFF
>TRBJ1-2|TRBD1|TRBV7-2|-|15
TGTGCCAGCAGCTTCCCGAACAGGGGGCGCGATGGCTACACCTTC
CASSFPNRGRDGYTF
>TRBJ2-3|TRBD2|TRBV7-6|-|16
TGTGCCAGCAGCTTAGCGCGGGGGAAGTGGGCAGATACGCAGTATTTT
CASSLARGKWADTQYF
>TRBJ1-4|-|TRBV28|-|14
TGTGCCAGCAGCTCAGACATACTGGGGGAAAAACTGTTTTTT
CASSSDILGEKLFF
>TRBJ2-1|-|TRBV4-3|once|17
TGCGCCAGCAGCCTGCATATCGGGGACGGGGTTTCCAATGAGCAGTTCTTC
CASSLHIGDGVSNEQFF
>TRBJ1-2|-|TRBV7-9|-|13
TGTGCCAGCAGCTCACAGGGTCGTAGCGGCTACACCTTC
CASSSQGRSGYTF
>TRBJ1-2|-|TRBV20-1|-|14
TGCAGTGCTAGAGAGGCACTTGAAAACTATGGCTACACCTTC
CSAREALENYGYTF
>TRBJ2-1|-|TRBV12-3/TRBV12-4|-|15
TGTGCCAGCAGTTTCACGCGGGGCCTTTACAATGAGCAGTTCTTC
CASSFTRGLYNEQFF
>TRBJ2-1|-|TRBV20-1|-|12
TGCAGTGCCCCCGTAGGCCTCAATGAGCAGTTCTTC
CSAPVGLNEQFF
>TRBJ2-1|-|TRBV5-1|-|15
TGCGCCAGCAGCTTGGCCGAAGGGTTGGTCAATGAGCAGTTCTTC
CASSLAEGLVNEQFF
>TRBJ2-2|TRBD2|TRBV12-3/TRBV12-4|-|21
TGTGCCAGCAGTTTAGGTTCTAGGACTAGCGGGAAAGTGGAGGTTACCGGGGAGCTGTTTTTT
CASSLGSRTSGKVEVTGELFF
>TRBJ2-5|TRBD2|TRBV12-3/TRBV12-4|-|14
TGTGCCAGCAGTTTTTTTGCGGGGGTGGAGACCCAGTACTTC
CASSFFAGVETQYF
>TRBJ1-4|TRBD1|TRBV4-2|-|16
TGTGCCAGCAGCCAAGTAAACAGGGGTGGGAATGAAAAACTGTTTTTT
CASSQVNRGGNEKLFF
>TRBJ2-7|-|TRBV20-1|-|15
TGCAGTGCGACAGAGACGTCGGAGGAGGCCTACGAGCAGTACTTC
CSATETSEEAYEQYF
>TRBJ2-2|-|TRBV27|-|13
TGTGCCAGCAGTGACGGGAACACCGGGGAGCTGTTTTTT
CASSDGNTGELFF
>TRBJ2-1|TRBD1|TRBV6-2/TRBV6-3|-|16
TGTGCCAGCAGTGTAACACAGGGGGCTAGCGACAATGAGCAGTTCTTC
CASSVTQGASDNEQFF
>TRBJ1-1|-|TRBV27|-|15
TGTGCCAGCAGCCATAGCGAGAAGGTGAACACTGAAGCTTTCTTT
CASSHSEKVNTEAFF
>TRBJ2-6|-|TRBV4-1|few|14
TGCGCCAGCTCGGGAATCTCTGGGGCCAACGTCCTGACTTTC
CASSGISGANVLTF
>TRBJ2-1|-|TRBV27|-|14
TGTGCCAGCAGTCCCTGGCAATCCCACAATGAGCAGTTCTTC
CASSPWQSHNEQFF
>TRBJ2-7|-|TRBV5-1|-|13
TGCGCCAGCAGCTTTGGGGGCCCTTACGAGCAGTACTTC
CASSFGGPYEQYF
>TRBJ1-1|-|TRBV2|once|13
TGTGCCAACAAGGGGACAAAGAACACTGAAGCTTTCTTT
CANKGTKNTEAFF
>TRBJ2-3|-|TRBV6-1|-|15
TGTGCCAGCTCCAAGGGGGGGGCGAGATCAGATACGCAGTATTTT
CASSKGGARSDTQYF
>TRBJ1-1|-|TRBV4-1|-|14
TGCGCCAGCAGACTACGACAGTCAAACACTGAAGCTTTCTTT
CASRLRQSNTEAFF
>TRBJ2-7|TRBD1|TRBV7-8|-|16
TGTGCCAGCGACCTCGTAGGGACAGGGGGCTCCCACGAGCAGTACTTC
CASDLVGTGGSHEQYF
>TRBJ1-1|-|TRBV29-1|-|13
TGCAGCGTTGAGGGGGGCGAGAAAGCTGAAGCTTTCTTT
CSVEGGEKAEAFF
>TRBJ2-1|-|TRBV20-1|-|15
TGCAGTGCTAGAGAGTCGCGCTCCCCCGGAGATGAGCAGTTCTTC
CSARESRSPGDEQFF
>TRBJ2-1|TRBD2|TRBV6-1|-|15
TGTGCCAGCATAATAGGGACTAGCGTTTACAATGAGCAGTTCTTC
CASIIGTSVYNEQFF
>TRBJ1-1|-|TRBV18|-|13
TGTGCCAGCTCACCGGTTGGGGACACTGAAGCTTTCTTT
CASSPVGDTEAFF
>TRBJ2-1|-|TRBV7-9|once|16
TGTGCCAGCAGCTTACCTGGGGGAGCGCCCTACAATGAGCAGTTCTTC
CASSLPGGAPYNEQFF
>TRBJ1-3|-|TRBV4-1|-|13
TGCGCCAGCAGCGACCGCTCGGGCAACACCATATATTTT
CASSDRSGNTIYF
>TRBJ2-2|-|TRBV5-1|-|15
TGCGCCAGCAGCTTCCAGGGGTTTGACACCGGGGAGCTGTTTTTT
CASSFQGFDTGELFF
>TRBJ1-1|-|TRBV5-1|-|17
TGCGCCAGCAGCACAAACCCTCCGGGGTTCTCGAACACTGAAGCTTTCTTT
CASSTNPPGFSNTEAFF
>TRBJ1-1|-|TRBV27|-|15
TGTGCCAGCAGTTTATCGATGGGAGGGATCACTGAAGCTTTCTTT
CASSLSMGGITEAFF
>TRBJ1-5|-|TRBV7-9|-|15
TGTGCCAGCAGCTTAGACGGACAGCCTAGGAGGCCCCAGCATTTT
CASSLDGQPRRPQHF
>TRBJ2-7|TRBD2|TRBV2|-|16
TGTGCCAGCTATGAAATGGCAGGTGGGGGACTAGACGAGCAGTACTTC
CASYEMAGGGLDEQYF
>TRBJ1-1|-|TRBV19|-|16
TGTGCCAGTATCTCAGGGACGAGATCTGGAGGCACTGAAGCTTTCTTT
CASISGTRSGGTEAFF
>TRBJ2-1|-|TRBV7-9|-|12
TGTGCCAGCAGATCCCACCACAATGAGCAGTTCTTC
CASRSHHNEQFF
>TRBJ2-1|TRBD2|TRBV13|-|14
TGTGCCAGCCACCGGACTAGCGGGATCAATGAGCAGTTCTTC
CASHRTSGINEQFF
>TRBJ1-5|-|TRBV14|-|14
TGTGCCAGCAGCCAAGCCCAGGGAACTCAGCCCCAGCATTTT
CASSQAQGTQPQHF
>TRBJ2-1|TRBD2|TRBV5-6|-|15
TGTGCCAGCAGCTTGATTCGAGCGGGGGATGGTGAGCAGTTCTTC
CASSLIRAGDGEQFF
>TRBJ2-3|-|TRBV2|-|13
TGTGCCAGCAGTGAACGCTCGGGAGATACGCAGTATTTT
CASSERSGDTQYF
>TRBJ1-2|TRBD1|TRBV12-3/TRBV12-4|-|16
TGTGCCAGCAGCCGTACAGGGGGCGCATCGAACTATGGCTACACCTTC
CASSRTGGASNYGYTF